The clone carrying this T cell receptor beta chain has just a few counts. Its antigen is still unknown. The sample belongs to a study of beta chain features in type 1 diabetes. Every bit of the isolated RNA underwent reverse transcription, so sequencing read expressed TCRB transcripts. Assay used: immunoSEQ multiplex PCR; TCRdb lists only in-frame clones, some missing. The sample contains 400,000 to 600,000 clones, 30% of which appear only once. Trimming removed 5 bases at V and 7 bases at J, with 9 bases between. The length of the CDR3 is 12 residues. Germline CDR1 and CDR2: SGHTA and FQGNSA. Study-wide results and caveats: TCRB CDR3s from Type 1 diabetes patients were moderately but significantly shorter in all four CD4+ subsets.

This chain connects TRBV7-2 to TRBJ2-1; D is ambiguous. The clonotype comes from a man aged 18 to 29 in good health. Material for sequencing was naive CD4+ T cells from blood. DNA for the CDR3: TGTGCCAGCAGCCCCCAAGGAAATGAGCAGTTCTTC. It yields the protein CASSPQGNEQFF.